Sequencing of this T cell receptor beta chain was carried out in a study of breast tumors, draining lymph nodes, adjacent tissues. The germline V gene encodes CDR1 LGHNA and CDR2 YNFKEQ. The CDR3 runs to 15 residues. V was shortened by 0 bases and J by 1 base, with 9 bases between the two germline ends. Samples came from axillary lymph nodes draining the breast cancer. Whole-study findings and limits: Findings are consistent with lymph node origin and intratumoral expansion of most tumor T cells.

This clonotype was seen repeatedly, ten times or more. Antigen unknown. TCRdb re-derived calls from the multiplex PCR reads in MiXCR, one entry per CDR3 protein. The sample yields about 200,000 distinct CDR3 sequences, roughly a third seen once. This chain links TRBV4-2 with TRBJ2-5; D may be TRBD1 (6 bases). The TCR sequence derives from a female donor with breast cancer. Some clones in this sample may be carry-over from other donors' samples. The source material was axillary lymph node tissue. The CDR3 is CASSQDLTGQETQYF. In DNA, the CDR3 is TGTGCCAGCAGCCAAGATCTGACAGGCCAAGAGACCCAGTACTTC.